The 4 T cell receptor beta chains listed next were all sequenced from one sample in a study of tumor and adjacent non-tumor tissue in lung cancer listed by TCRdb under 2018. Receptor amplification or capture employed multiplex PCR. The sequencing machine was an Illumina HiSeq 2500. TCRbeta libraries were built by three rounds of nested PCR using primers (Table S4), following protocols modified from ARM-PCR. TCRdb reprocessing: public reads trimmed at Q25 with fastp, clones called with MiXCR, in-frame beta chains kept. Here each entry gathers all rows of one CDR3 protein and keeps the most common genes and DNA. The sample table holds around 100,000 distinct CDR3 sequences, of which less than 75% were seen once. Of the sample, around a fifth is held by the ten largest clones. RNA was isolated from bulk, unsorted tissue, and RNA quality was assessed with a NanoDrop ND-1000 and an Agilent 2100. For the normal lung samples, distant non-tumor tissue was collected more than 3 cm away from the tumor edge.

Sequencing was carried out using distant non-tumor lung tissue. All receptors come from a man aged 25-45 years with non-small cell lung cancer.

This clonotype was seen many times. The rearrangement links TRBV7-9 to TRBJ1-1; 9 bases agree with TRBD1. Unmatched junction bases numbered 6, after V lost 3 bases and J lost 4 bases. Per germline, CDR1 SEHNR and CDR2 FQNEAQ (reference sequence). This CDR3 is 15 amino acids long. The CDR3 DNA reads as TGTGCCAGCAGCTTCGACAGGGGGGCGGCCACTGAAGCTTTCTTT. Translating gives CASSFDRGAATEAFF.

Worth noting for this clonotype: It is likely a read error, because the conserved phenylalanine at the end of the CDR3 is missing. The rearrangement joins TRBV11-2 to TRBJ2-3; 8 nucleotides line up with TRBD1. The CDR3 sequence is 15 residues long. Per the germline V gene, CDR1 is SGHAT and CDR2 is FQNNGV. Unmatched junction bases numbered 11, after V lost 6 bases and J lost 6 bases. The CDR3: CASSPVRGRADTQYY. In DNA, the CDR3 is TGTGCCAGCAGTCCGGTCAGGGGGCGCGCGGATACGCAGTATTAT.

The chain recombines TRBV20-1 with TRBJ2-1; D is uncertain. V lost 5 bases to trimming and J lost 11 bases, with 10 bases between them. This CDR3 is 10 amino acids long. Germline CDR1 reads DFQATT; CDR2 reads SNEGSKA (reference sequence). CDR3 in amino acids: CSAPRNKQFF. The CDR3 DNA sequence: TGCAGTGCTCCCAGGAATAAGCAGTTCTTC.

Notes on this clonotype: Germline and junction disagree at one end, which may indicate a read error. J is TRBJ2-5 and V is TRBV5-4, with D perhaps TRBD2 (6 bases). This CDR3 contains 13 residues. Germline V gives CDR1 SGHNT, CDR2 YYREEE (reference sequence). CDR3 protein: CASSGRSAETQYF. The CDR3 coding sequence is TGTGCCAGCAGCGGGAGGAGCGCTGAGACCCAATACTTC.